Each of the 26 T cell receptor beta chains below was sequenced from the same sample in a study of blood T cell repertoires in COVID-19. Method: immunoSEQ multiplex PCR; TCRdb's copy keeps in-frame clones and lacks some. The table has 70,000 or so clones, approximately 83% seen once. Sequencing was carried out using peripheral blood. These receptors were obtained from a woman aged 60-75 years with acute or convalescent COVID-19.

The CDR3 nucleotides are TGTGCCAGCAGTGATATGGGAGCGGCCTACGAGCAGTACTTC. Amino acids: CASSDMGAAYEQYF. The chain couples TRBV2 to TRBJ2-7, with a tentative D call TRBD2 (5 bases). This CDR3 is built from 14 residues. Germline V lookup: CDR1 SNHLY, CDR2 FYNNEI. Trimming removed 3 bases at V and 2 bases at J, with 11 bases between.

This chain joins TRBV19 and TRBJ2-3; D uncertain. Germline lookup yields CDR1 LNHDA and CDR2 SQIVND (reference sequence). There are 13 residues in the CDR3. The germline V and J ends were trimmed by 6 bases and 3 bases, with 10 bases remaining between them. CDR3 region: CASRPRRTDTQYF. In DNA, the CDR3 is TGTGCCAGTAGGCCCAGGCGTACAGATACGCAGTATTTT.

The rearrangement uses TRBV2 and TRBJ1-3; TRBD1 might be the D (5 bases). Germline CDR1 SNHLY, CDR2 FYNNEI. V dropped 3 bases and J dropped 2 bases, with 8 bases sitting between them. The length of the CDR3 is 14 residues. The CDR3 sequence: CASSESGAGNTIYF. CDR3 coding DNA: TGTGCCAGCAGTGAGTCGGGGGCTGGAAACACCATATATTTT.

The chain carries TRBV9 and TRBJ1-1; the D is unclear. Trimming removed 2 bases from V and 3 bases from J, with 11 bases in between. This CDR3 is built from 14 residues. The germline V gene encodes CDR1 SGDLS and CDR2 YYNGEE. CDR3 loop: CASSVSIADTEAFF. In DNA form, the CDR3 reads TGTGCCAGCAGCGTTTCTATAGCGGACACTGAAGCTTTCTTT. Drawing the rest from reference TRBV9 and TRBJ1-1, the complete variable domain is DSGVTQTPKHLITATGQRVTLRCSPRSGDLSVYWYQQSLDQGLQFLIQYYNGEERAKGNILERFSAQQFPDLHSELNLSSLELGDSALYFCASSVSIADTEAFFGQGTRLTVV.

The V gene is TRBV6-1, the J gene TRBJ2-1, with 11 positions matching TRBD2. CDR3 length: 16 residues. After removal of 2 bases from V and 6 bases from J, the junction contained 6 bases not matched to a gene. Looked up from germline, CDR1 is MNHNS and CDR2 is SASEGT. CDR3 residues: CASSERRLAGTNEQFF. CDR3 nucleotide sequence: TGTGCCAGCAGTGAACGGAGACTAGCGGGGACCAATGAGCAGTTCTTC.

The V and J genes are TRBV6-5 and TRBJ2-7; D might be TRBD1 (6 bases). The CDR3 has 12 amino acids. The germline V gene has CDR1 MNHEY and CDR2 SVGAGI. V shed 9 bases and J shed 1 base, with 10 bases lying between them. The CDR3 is CARQGYSYEQYF. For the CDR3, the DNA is TGTGCCAGACAGGGATATTCCTACGAGCAGTACTTC.

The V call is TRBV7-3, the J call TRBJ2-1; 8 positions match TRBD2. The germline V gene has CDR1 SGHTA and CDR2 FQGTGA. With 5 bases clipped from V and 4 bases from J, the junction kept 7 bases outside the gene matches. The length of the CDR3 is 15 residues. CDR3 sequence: CASSISSGSYNEQFF. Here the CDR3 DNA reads TGTGCCAGCAGCATATCTAGCGGGTCTTACAATGAGCAGTTCTTC.

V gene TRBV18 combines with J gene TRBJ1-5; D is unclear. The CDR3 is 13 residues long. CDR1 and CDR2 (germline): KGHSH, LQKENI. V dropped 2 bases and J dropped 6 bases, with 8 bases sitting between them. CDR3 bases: TGTGCCAGCTCACCAGGGGAGGGTCAGCCCCAGCATTTT. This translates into CASSPGEGQPQHF.

The CDR3 sequence is CASSLPGQGWNGYTF. The CDR3, as DNA: TGTGCCAGCAGCCTCCCGGGACAGGGTTGGAATGGCTACACCTTC. This chain connects TRBV11-1 to TRBJ1-2; the match to TRBD1 covers 9 bases. CDR1 is SGHAT and CDR2 is FQDESV in the germline V gene (reference sequence). With 5 bases clipped from V and 6 bases from J, the junction kept 10 bases outside the gene matches. This CDR3 is built from 15 residues.

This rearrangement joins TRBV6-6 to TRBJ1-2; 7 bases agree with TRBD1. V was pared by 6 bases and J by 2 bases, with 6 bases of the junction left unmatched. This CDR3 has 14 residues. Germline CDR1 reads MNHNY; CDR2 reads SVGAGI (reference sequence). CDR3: CASRTMTGNYGYTF. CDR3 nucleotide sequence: TGTGCCAGCAGGACCATGACAGGGAACTATGGCTACACCTTC.

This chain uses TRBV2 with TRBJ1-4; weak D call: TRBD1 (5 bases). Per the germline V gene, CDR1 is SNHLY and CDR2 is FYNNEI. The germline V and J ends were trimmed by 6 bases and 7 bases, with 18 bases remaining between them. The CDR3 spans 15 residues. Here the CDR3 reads CASRTSQGFSEKLFF. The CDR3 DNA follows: TGTGCCAGCAGGACATCCCAGGGTTTTAGTGAAAAACTGTTTTTT. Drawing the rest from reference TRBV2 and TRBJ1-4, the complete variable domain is EPEVTQTPSHQVTQMGQEVILRCVPISNHLYFYWYRQILGQKVEFLVSFYNNEISEKSEIFDDQFSVERPDGSNFTLKIRSTKLEDSAMYFCASRTSQGFSEKLFFGSGTQLSVL.

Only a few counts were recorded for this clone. This chain's CDR3 is CASSSGTSWGGYTF. The CDR3 bases are TGTGCCAGCAGCTCAGGGACAAGCTGGGGTGGCTACACCTTC. V and J are TRBV5-4 and TRBJ1-2; the D gene is possibly TRBD1 (6 bases). The CDR3 spans 14 residues. Trimming removed 3 bases at V and 7 bases at J, with 16 bases between. Germline V gives CDR1 SGHNT, CDR2 YYREEE (reference sequence).

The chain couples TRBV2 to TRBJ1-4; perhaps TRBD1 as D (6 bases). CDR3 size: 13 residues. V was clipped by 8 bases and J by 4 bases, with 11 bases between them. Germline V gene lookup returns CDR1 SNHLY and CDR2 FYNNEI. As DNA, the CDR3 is TGTGCCAGCGGGCGACAGGATAATGAAAAACTGTTTTTT. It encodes CASGRQDNEKLFF.

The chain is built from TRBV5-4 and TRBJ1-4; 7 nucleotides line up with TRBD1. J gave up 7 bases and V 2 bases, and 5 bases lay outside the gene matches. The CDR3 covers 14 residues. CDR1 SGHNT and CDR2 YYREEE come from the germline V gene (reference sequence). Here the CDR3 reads CASSLRGPREKLFF. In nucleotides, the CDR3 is TGTGCCAGCAGCTTAAGGGGGCCGCGTGAAAAACTGTTTTTT.

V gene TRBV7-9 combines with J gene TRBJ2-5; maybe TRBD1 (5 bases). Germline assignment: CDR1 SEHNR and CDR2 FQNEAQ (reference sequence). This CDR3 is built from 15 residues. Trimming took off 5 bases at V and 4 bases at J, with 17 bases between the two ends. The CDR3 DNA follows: TGTGCCAGCAGCCCAAAGGTCAGGGTGGGAGAGACCCAGTACTTC. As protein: CASSPKVRVGETQYF.

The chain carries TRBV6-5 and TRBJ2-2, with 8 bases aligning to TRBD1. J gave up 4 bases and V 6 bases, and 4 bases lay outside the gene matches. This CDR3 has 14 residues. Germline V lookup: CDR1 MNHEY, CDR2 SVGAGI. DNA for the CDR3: TGTGCCAGCAGCCGAACAGGGGGCACCGGGGAGCTGTTTTTT. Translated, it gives CASSRTGGTGELFF.

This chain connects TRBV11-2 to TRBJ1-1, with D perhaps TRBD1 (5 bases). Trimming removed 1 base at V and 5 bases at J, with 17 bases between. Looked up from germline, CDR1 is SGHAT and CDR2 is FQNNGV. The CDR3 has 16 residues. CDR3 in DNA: TGTGCCAGCAGCTTAGGCTCGGGGGGGGTAGGGACTGAAGCTTTCTTT. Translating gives CASSLGSGGVGTEAFF. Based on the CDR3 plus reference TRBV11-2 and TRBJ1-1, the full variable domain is EAGVAQSPRYKIIEKRQSVAFWCNPISGHATLYWYQQILGQGPKLLIQFQNNGVVDDSQLPKDRFSAERLKGVDSTLKIQPAKLEDSAVYLCASSLGSGGVGTEAFFGQGTRLTVV.

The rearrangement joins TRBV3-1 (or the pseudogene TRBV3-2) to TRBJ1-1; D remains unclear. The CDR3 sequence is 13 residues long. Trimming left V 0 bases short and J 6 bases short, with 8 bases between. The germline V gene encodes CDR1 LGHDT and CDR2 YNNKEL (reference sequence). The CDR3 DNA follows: TGTGCCAGCAGCCAAGAACTCGCCGCTGAAGCTTTCTTT. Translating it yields CASSQELAAEAFF.

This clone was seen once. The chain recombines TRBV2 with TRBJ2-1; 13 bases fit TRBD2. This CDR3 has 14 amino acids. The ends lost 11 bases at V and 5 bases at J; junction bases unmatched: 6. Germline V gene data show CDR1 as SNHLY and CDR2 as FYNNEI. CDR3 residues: CAAKLAGGNNEQFF. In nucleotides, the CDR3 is TGTGCCGCCAAACTAGCGGGGGGGAACAATGAGCAGTTCTTC.

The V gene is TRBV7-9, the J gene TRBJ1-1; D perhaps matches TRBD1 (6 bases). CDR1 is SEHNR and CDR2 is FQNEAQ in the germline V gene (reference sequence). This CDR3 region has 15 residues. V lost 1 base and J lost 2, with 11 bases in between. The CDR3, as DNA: TGTGCCAGCAGCTTAGTTGGCAGGGGAAACACTGAAGCTTTCTTT. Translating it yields CASSLVGRGNTEAFF.

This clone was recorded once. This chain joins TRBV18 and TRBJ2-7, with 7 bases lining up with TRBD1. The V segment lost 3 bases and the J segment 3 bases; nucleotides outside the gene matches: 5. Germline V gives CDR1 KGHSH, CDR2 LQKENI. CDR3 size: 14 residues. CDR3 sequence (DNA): TGTGCCAGCTCACCTACAGGGGTAGACTACGAGCAGTACTTC. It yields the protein CASSPTGVDYEQYF. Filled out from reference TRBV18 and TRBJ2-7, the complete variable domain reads NAGVMQNPRHLVRRRGQEARLRCSPMKGHSHVYWYRQLPEEGLKFMVYLQKENIIDESGMPKERFSAEFPKEGPSILRIQQVVRGDSAAYFCASSPTGVDYEQYFGPGTRLTVT.

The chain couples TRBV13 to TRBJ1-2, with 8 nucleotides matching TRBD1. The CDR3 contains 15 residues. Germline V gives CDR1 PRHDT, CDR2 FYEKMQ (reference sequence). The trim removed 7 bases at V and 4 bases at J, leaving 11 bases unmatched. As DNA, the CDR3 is TGTGCCAGCACCGCGGGTCCAGGGGGCGGCTATGGCTACACCTTC. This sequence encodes CASTAGPGGGYGYTF. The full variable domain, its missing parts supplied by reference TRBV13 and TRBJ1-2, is AAGVIQSPRHLIKEKRETATLKCYPIPRHDTVYWYQQGPGQDPQFLISFYEKMQSDKGSIPDRFSAQQFSDYHSELNMSSLELGDSALYFCASTAGPGGGYGYTFGSGTRLTVV.

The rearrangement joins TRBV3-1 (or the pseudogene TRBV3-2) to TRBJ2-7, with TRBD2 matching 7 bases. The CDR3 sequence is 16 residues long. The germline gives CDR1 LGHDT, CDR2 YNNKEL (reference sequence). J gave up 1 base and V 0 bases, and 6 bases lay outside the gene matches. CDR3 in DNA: TGTGCCAGCAGCCAAGATATGGGGGAGGGATCCTACGAGCAGTACTTC. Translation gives CASSQDMGEGSYEQYF.

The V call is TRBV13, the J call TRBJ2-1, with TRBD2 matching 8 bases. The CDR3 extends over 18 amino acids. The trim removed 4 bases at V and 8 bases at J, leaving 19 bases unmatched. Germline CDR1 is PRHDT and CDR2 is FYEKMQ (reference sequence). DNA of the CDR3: TGTGCCAGCAGCTCGGGGGGGTTTGCATCTACGGAGGTCGATGAGCAGTTCTTC. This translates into CASSSGGFASTEVDEQFF.

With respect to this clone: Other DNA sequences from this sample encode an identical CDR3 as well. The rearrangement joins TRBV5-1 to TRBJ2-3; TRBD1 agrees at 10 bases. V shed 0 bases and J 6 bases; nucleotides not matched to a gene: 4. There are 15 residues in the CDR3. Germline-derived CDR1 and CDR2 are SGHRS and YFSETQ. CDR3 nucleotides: TGCGCCAGCAGCTTGGGGACAGGGGGTGGTGATACGCAGTATTTT. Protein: CASSLGTGGGDTQYF.

The CDR3 coding sequence is TGTGCCAGCTCATTCGGACAGGACACTGAAGCTTTCTTT. Translated, it gives CASSFGQDTEAFF. The chain links TRBV18 to TRBJ1-1; 7 bases match TRBD1. CDR3 length equals 13 residues. Germline CDR1 KGHSH, CDR2 LQKENI. V lost 5 bases, J lost 3 bases, and 3 bases stayed unmatched.